This record concerns one T cell receptor beta chain sequence. No antigen is known for it. CDR3 length equals 16 residues. J was trimmed by 2 bases and V by 0 bases; bases with no gene match: 4. Germline values: CDR1 SGHRS, CDR2 YFSETQ. This record belongs to a study of monozygotic twins with cystic fibrosis. The table came from immunoSEQ multiplex PCR; TCRdb's copy has only in-frame clones and leaves some out. The table has 36,000 or so clones, about nine tenths seen once. Study conclusions and caveats: In 13 of 16 pairs, V gene usage was closest to the co-twin's. Nucleotide-identical clonotype sharing was significantly higher within monozygotic CF twin pairs than between unrelated CF individuals. In this small cohort, shared CDR3 numbers showed no association with age, concordance or disease severity.

The origin of this receptor is a boy between 2 and 10 years old with cystic fibrosis. V gene TRBV5-1 combines with J gene TRBJ2-7; 11 bases align to TRBD2. Sequencing was carried out using blood. This CDR3 reads CASSLALAGGPYEQYF. DNA for the CDR3: TGCGCCAGCAGCTTGGCCCTAGCGGGGGGTCCCTACGAGCAGTACTTC.